Shown below are 3 T cell receptor beta chains from a single sample sequenced in a study of shared clonotypes between healthy human individuals. Clones were sequenced by immunoSEQ multiplex PCR, and TCRdb holds only the in-frame ones, with some missing. The profile shows approximately 1,000,000 clones, approximately 80% of them singletons. Material: memory CD4+ T cells from PBMCs. As to subset: CD45RA-negative fraction. Every receptor here comes from a man aged 18 to 35 in good health. Some clones in this sample may be carry-over from other donors' samples.

This chain connects TRBV6-1 to TRBJ2-7; D is tentatively TRBD1 or TRBD2 (5 bases each). This CDR3 region has 15 residues. Germline loops: CDR1 MNHNS, CDR2 SASEGT. Trimming stripped 8 bases from V and 3 bases from J, with 20 bases between. CDR3 DNA sequence: TGTGCCAGCCCCCCCTCGGGACGAGGGTTCTACGAGCAGTACTTC. It specifies CASPPSGRGFYEQYF.

V gene TRBV5-4 combines with J gene TRBJ1-3, with a possible D match to TRBD1 (6 bases). CDR3 size: 15 residues. Trimming left V 3 bases short and J 2 bases short, with 12 bases between. Germline V lookup: CDR1 SGHNT, CDR2 YYREEE (reference sequence). The CDR3, as DNA: TGTGCCAGCAGCTCAGGGGCTGTCCCTGGAAACACCATATATTTT. Translation: CASSSGAVPGNTIYF.

The chain links TRBV2 to TRBJ2-3; D call uncertain. CDR3 length: 15 amino acids. V lost 3 bases and J lost 2, with 12 bases in between. Per germline, CDR1 SNHLY and CDR2 FYNNEI. The CDR3 sequence: CASSEEQTFTDTQYF. The CDR3 bases are TGTGCCAGCAGTGAGGAACAGACTTTCACAGATACGCAGTATTTT.